A single sample gave rise to the 17 T cell receptor beta chains below, sequenced in a study of blood T cell repertoires in COVID-19. Assay: immunoSEQ multiplex PCR; the TCRdb copy retains only in-frame clones and omits some. The data hold 65,000 to 70,000 clones, with 75% to 80% observed a single time. The sequenced sample consisted of peripheral blood. These receptors all stem from a woman aged 55-75 years with acute or convalescent COVID-19.

The rearrangement uses TRBV19 and TRBJ2-7; TRBD1 aligns across 9 bases. From germline, CDR1 is LNHDA and CDR2 SQIVND (reference sequence). With V trimmed by 1 base and J by 2 bases, 6 bases remained unmatched. The CDR3 runs 16 residues. The CDR3 region is CASSIGARTGAYEQYF. The DNA of the CDR3 is TGTGCCAGTAGTATAGGCGCAAGGACAGGGGCCTACGAGCAGTACTTC.

In DNA, the CDR3 is TGTGCCAGCAGCTTATTCACGGGGGGGGAGACCCAGTACTTC. It encodes CASSLFTGGETQYF. The genes are TRBV11-2 and TRBJ2-5; 8 bases fit TRBD2. The CDR3 covers 14 residues. Trimming cost V 2 bases and J 5 bases; bases outside gene matches: 4. Per the germline V gene, CDR1 is SGHAT and CDR2 is FQNNGV.

The rearrangement joins TRBV5-1 to TRBJ2-2, with TRBD1 matching 7 bases. V lost 0 bases to trimming and J lost 2 bases; unmatched junction nucleotides: 1. In germline, CDR1 is SGHRS, CDR2 YFSETQ. This CDR3 is built from 15 residues. The CDR3, as DNA: TGCGCCAGCAGCTTGGGACAGGGTAACACCGGGGAGCTGTTTTTT. Its protein product is CASSLGQGNTGELFF.

The sample holds many counts of this clone. The chain's CDR3 is CASSQEQGAPGNTIYF. In DNA form, the CDR3 reads TGCGCCAGCAGCCAAGAACAGGGGGCGCCTGGAAACACCATATATTTT. V and J are TRBV4-3 and TRBJ1-3, with 9 positions matching TRBD1. Germline trimming cut 0 bases from V and 2 bases from J; bases unmatched to any gene: 2. There are 16 residues in the CDR3. In germline, CDR1 is LGHNA, CDR2 YSLEER.

With regard to this clone: The sample contains more than one DNA sequence encoding this CDR3. The chain uses TRBV12-3 or TRBV12-4 and TRBJ2-7, with a weak D call TRBD2 (6 bases). The length of the CDR3 is 12 residues. The V end lost 2 bases, the J end lost 5 bases, and 7 bases lay between the germline ends. CDR3 sequence (DNA): TGTGCCAGCAGTTTAACGGGAGACGAGCAGTACTTC. The encoded protein is CASSLTGDEQYF.

This clone is a singleton in its sample. The chain employs TRBV4-2 and TRBJ2-2, with D tentatively TRBD1 (5 bases). The germline V and J ends were trimmed by 1 base and 8 bases, with 8 bases remaining between them. Looked up from germline, CDR1 is LGHNA and CDR2 is YNFKEQ. The length of the CDR3 is 13 residues. CDR3 protein: CASSQGGPGELFF. DNA of the CDR3: TGTGCCAGCAGCCAAGGGGGCCCAGGGGAGCTGTTTTTT.

The chain is built from TRBV5-6 and TRBJ1-5; D is possibly TRBD1 (5 bases). In germline, CDR1 is SGHDT, CDR2 YYEEEE. The CDR3 runs 14 residues. V was cut by 3 bases and J by 7 bases, with 14 bases left in between. The CDR3 sequence: CASSSGLLGQPQHF. CDR3 coding DNA: TGTGCCAGCAGCTCGGGACTTCTTGGACAGCCCCAGCATTTT.

This chain connects TRBV7-6 to TRBJ1-3; TRBD1 matches at 7 bases. The V gene's germline CDR1 is SGHVS and CDR2 FNYEAQ. V trimming: 4 bases; J trimming: 4 bases; junction bases outside the gene matches: 7. The CDR3 is 15 amino acids. DNA for the CDR3: TGTGCCAGCAGCTCACCGACAGGGTTAGGAAACACCATATATTTT. Its protein is CASSSPTGLGNTIYF.

The genes are TRBV19 and TRBJ2-5, with TRBD2 as a possible D gene (5 bases). Trimming left V 5 bases short and J 1 base short, with 11 bases between. Germline values: CDR1 LNHDA, CDR2 SQIVND (reference sequence). The CDR3 runs to 14 residues. The CDR3 region has the DNA TGTGCCAGTAGTCCAACTAGTATCCAAGAGACCCAGTACTTC. Its translation is CASSPTSIQETQYF.

This chain joins TRBV7-9 and TRBJ2-5; TRBD2 is a possible D gene (6 bases). CDR1 is SEHNR, CDR2 FQNEAQ, per germline (reference sequence). CDR3 size: 15 residues. V lost 4 bases and J 3 bases, leaving 15 bases between the germline ends. This CDR3 reads CASSSALSGEETQYF. As DNA, the CDR3 is TGTGCCAGCAGCTCCGCCCTTAGCGGTGAAGAGACCCAGTACTTC.

This clone was seen a handful of times. V gene TRBV9 combines with J gene TRBJ2-1; TRBD2 is a possible D gene (7 bases). The CDR3 is made up of 14 amino acids. V lost 4 bases and J lost 7, with 15 bases in between. CDR1 is SGDLS and CDR2 is YYNGEE in the germline V gene. The CDR3 DNA reads as TGTGCCAGCAGCAAAGAGGGGGGGCTTAATGAGCAGTTCTTC. It translates to CASSKEGGLNEQFF. Drawing the rest from reference TRBV9 and TRBJ2-1, the complete variable domain is DSGVTQTPKHLITATGQRVTLRCSPRSGDLSVYWYQQSLDQGLQFLIQYYNGEERAKGNILERFSAQQFPDLHSELNLSSLELGDSALYFCASSKEGGLNEQFFGPGTRLTVL.

The chain links TRBV27 to TRBJ1-5; 8 bases align to TRBD1. Germline values: CDR1 MNHEY, CDR2 SMNVEV (reference sequence). The V gene end was trimmed by 8 bases and the J gene end by 3 bases; junction bases not matched to a gene: 6. CDR3 length: 14 residues. CDR3: CASWDRQSNQPQHF. The CDR3 DNA is TGTGCCAGCTGGGACAGGCAGTCCAATCAGCCCCAGCATTTT.

This sequence joins TRBV7-3 and TRBJ2-7, with D unresolved. There are 13 residues in the CDR3. The V gene lost 2 bases and the J gene lost 2 bases, with 7 bases spanning the gap. Germline CDR1 reads SGHTA; CDR2 reads FQGTGA. Here the CDR3 reads CASSLGPPYEQYF. In DNA form, the CDR3 reads TGTGCCAGCAGCTTAGGCCCCCCCTACGAGCAGTACTTC.

This chain connects TRBV9 to TRBJ2-2; TRBD1 is a possible D gene (5 bases). The ends were cut back, 2 bases at V and 1 base at J, with 18 bases in the middle. The CDR3 has 18 residues. Germline V gene data show CDR1 as SGDLS and CDR2 as YYNGEE. CDR3 residues: CASSVGQGGFGNTGELFF. The CDR3 DNA sequence: TGTGCCAGCAGCGTGGGGCAAGGCGGTTTCGGGAACACCGGGGAGCTGTTTTTT.

This chain connects TRBV12-3 or TRBV12-4 to TRBJ1-4, with D hard to call. CDR3 length equals 10 residues. V lost 9 bases and J 7 bases, leaving 6 bases between the germline ends. The CDR3 bases are TGTGCCAGGTGTCGTGAAAAACTGTTTTTT. This encodes CARCREKLFF.

The chain uses TRBV28 and TRBJ1-5, with 7 bases that match TRBD1. CDR3 size: 16 residues. Germline V gene data show CDR1 as MDHEN and CDR2 as SYDVKM. J was trimmed by 11 bases and V by 3 bases; bases with no gene match: 16. Written as DNA, the CDR3 is TGTGCCAGCAGTTTCTTTGACAGGGTAATAGCTGAGGCCCAGCATTTT. This sequence encodes CASSFFDRVIAEAQHF.

The gene calls are TRBV3-1 (or the pseudogene TRBV3-2) and TRBJ2-3, with D perhaps TRBD1 (5 bases). CDR1 is LGHDT, CDR2 YNNKEL, per germline (reference sequence). The V end lost 0 bases, the J end lost 8 bases, and 18 bases lay between the germline ends. The CDR3 is made up of 16 amino acids. The CDR3, as DNA: TGTGCCAGCAGCCAAGACAACGGCCAGGGCATCACTACGCAGTATTTT. Translating gives CASSQDNGQGITTQYF.